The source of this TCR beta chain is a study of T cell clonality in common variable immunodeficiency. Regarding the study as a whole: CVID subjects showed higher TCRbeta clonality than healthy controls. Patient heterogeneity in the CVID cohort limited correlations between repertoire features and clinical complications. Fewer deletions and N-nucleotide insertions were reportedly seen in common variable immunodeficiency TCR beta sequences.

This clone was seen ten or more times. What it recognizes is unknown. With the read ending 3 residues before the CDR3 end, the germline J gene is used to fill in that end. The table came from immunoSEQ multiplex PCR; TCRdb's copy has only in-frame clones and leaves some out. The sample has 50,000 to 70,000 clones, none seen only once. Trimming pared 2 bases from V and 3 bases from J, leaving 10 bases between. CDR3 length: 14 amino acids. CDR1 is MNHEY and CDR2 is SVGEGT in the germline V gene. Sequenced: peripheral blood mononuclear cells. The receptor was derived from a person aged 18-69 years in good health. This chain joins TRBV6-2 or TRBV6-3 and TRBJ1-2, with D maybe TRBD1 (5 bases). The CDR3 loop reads CASSYGGRHYGYTF. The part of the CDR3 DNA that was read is TGTGCCAGCAGTTACGGGGGGAGACACTATGGC.